This entry describes one T cell receptor (beta chain). The CDR3 is 20 amino acids. J lost 0 bases, V lost 2 bases, and 13 bases had no gene match. Germline CDR1 LGHDT, CDR2 YNNKEL (reference sequence). Sequencing used immunoSEQ multiplex PCR; TCRdb keeps in-frame clones, though not all of them. The sample has some 410,000 clones; 75% to 95% are singletons. This entry comes from a study of control samples from healthy donors and cancer patients. The chain uses TRBV3-1 (or the pseudogene TRBV3-2) and TRBJ1-3; 10 nucleotides agree with TRBD1. This receptor was taken from a man aged 35-49 years with head and neck cancer. Sequencing was done on a sample of PBMCs. CDR3 amino acids: CASSQRRTGGIGSSGNTIYF. The CDR3 region has the DNA TGTGCCAGCAGCCAAAGACGGACAGGGGGGATTGGGAGCTCTGGAAACACCATATATTTT.